A single sample is the source of the 9 T cell receptor beta chains below, sequenced in a study of T-cell memory formation after mild COVID-19. TCRdb re-derived calls from the 5' RACE reads in MiXCR, one entry per CDR3 protein. The sample records 250,000 to 300,000 distinct CDR3 sequences, 15% to 20% being singletons. The sequencing input was PBMCs or a T cell subset sorted from them (not recorded which). Receptors originate from a man younger than 35 who had mild COVID-19 (a few samples of this study predate the infection). Cell type and time point are not known.

The chain joins TRBV6-2 or TRBV6-3 to TRBJ1-1; D gene ambiguous. In germline, CDR1 is MNHEY, CDR2 SVGEGT. With 1 base removed from V and 0 bases from J, the gap between germline ends came to 9 bases. The CDR3 has 15 residues. The CDR3 here is CASSYWSDLNTEAFF. DNA for the CDR3: TGTGCCAGCAGTTACTGGTCAGACTTGAACACTGAAGCTTTCTTT.

This clonotype was counted at least ten times. V and J are TRBV5-6 and TRBJ2-5, with D unresolved. CDR1 and CDR2 from the germline V gene are SGHDT and YYEEEE. This CDR3 region has 14 residues. Trimming removed 0 bases at V and 3 bases at J, with 9 bases between. The CDR3 reads CASSLAGPKETQYF. The DNA of the CDR3 is TGTGCCAGCAGCTTGGCGGGCCCCAAAGAGACCCAGTACTTC.

The rearrangement uses TRBV7-2 and TRBJ2-5; D is undetermined. CDR3 length: 13 amino acids. Per the germline V gene, CDR1 is SGHTA and CDR2 is FQGNSA. V was shortened by 7 bases and J by 4 bases, with 13 bases between the two germline ends. CDR3 nucleotides: TGTGCCAGCAACCTCCGGGCTGGAGAGACCCAGTACTTC. Residues: CASNLRAGETQYF.

This clonotype was seen a few times. The chain carries TRBV7-3 and TRBJ2-3; 10 positions match TRBD1. CDR3 length: 14 residues. CDR1 and CDR2 (germline): SGHTA, FQGTGA. Germline trimming cut 5 bases from V and 3 bases from J; bases unmatched to any gene: 2. Written as DNA, the CDR3 is TGTGCCAGCAGCCGGACAGGGGGTACAGATACGCAGTATTTT. It is translated as CASSRTGGTDTQYF.

The genes are TRBV4-3 and TRBJ2-2, with D perhaps assigned TRBD1 or TRBD2 (5 bases each). The CDR3 is 14 residues long. Deletions cut 1 base from V and 6 bases from J, with 9 bases between. Germline CDR1 reads LGHNA; CDR2 reads YSLEER. The CDR3 DNA reads as TGCGCCAGCAGCCAAGCTTGGGGGTCCGGGGAGCTGTTTTTT. Translation: CASSQAWGSGELFF.

This clonotype has just a few counts. The V and J genes are TRBV24-1 and TRBJ1-2; TRBD1 matches at 8 bases. The germline V gene has CDR1 KGHDR and CDR2 SFDVKD. CDR3 length: 16 residues. The V gene end was trimmed by 4 bases and the J gene end by 4 bases; junction bases not matched to a gene: 10. CDR3 residues: CATSDTDAQGVYGYTF. As DNA, the CDR3 is TGTGCCACCAGTGACACCGATGCACAGGGGGTCTATGGCTACACCTTC.

This chain joins TRBV7-8 and TRBJ2-5; the match to TRBD2 covers 13 bases. With V trimmed by 1 base and J by 2 bases, 10 bases remained unmatched. This CDR3 has 19 residues. Germline CDR1 reads SGHVS; CDR2 reads FQNEAQ. The CDR3 reads CASSLGTTSGGRSQETQYF. CDR3 DNA sequence: TGTGCCAGCAGCTTAGGGACGACTAGCGGGGGGCGAAGTCAAGAGACCCAGTACTTC. Complete variable domain (other parts from reference TRBV7-8 and TRBJ2-5): GAGVSQSPRYKVAKRGQDVALRCDPISGHVSLFWYQQALGQGPEFLTYFQNEAQLDKSGLPSDRFFAERPEGSVSTLKIQRTQQEDSAVYLCASSLGTTSGGRSQETQYFGPGTRLLVL.

This clonotype has a count of ten or more. The V and J genes are TRBV7-2 and TRBJ2-2, with D hard to call. There are 14 residues in the CDR3. Germline CDR1 is SGHTA and CDR2 is FQGNSA. Trimming cost V 6 bases and J 5 bases, with 13 bases left between them. The CDR3 protein is CASSYLYGTGELFF. CDR3 sequence (DNA): TGTGCCAGCAGTTATCTGTACGGGACCGGGGAGCTGTTTTTT.

The chain carries TRBV4-3 and TRBJ2-1; the D gene is possibly TRBD1 (5 bases). The CDR3 runs 15 residues. The ends were cut back, 0 bases at V and 3 bases at J, with 9 bases in the middle. Germline V CDR1 and CDR2: LGHNA, YSLEER. Written as DNA, the CDR3 is TGCGCCAGCAGCCAAGACAGGGCAGTCTACAATGAGCAGTTCTTC. Translating it yields CASSQDRAVYNEQFF.